The sequence of this TCR beta chain was determined in a study of blood T cell repertoires in COVID-19. About the research overall: Nucleic acid was either cDNA or gDNA, and it came from T cells, B-cell-depleted T cells, or PBMCs.

Enrollees, roughly 18 to 95 years old, lived in 20 to 25 US areas. Participants were placed into cohorts based on the clinical history they reported. Recovery meant two consecutive negative NP/OP PCR tests, professional clearance, or resolved symptoms. The repertoire was sequenced with immunoSEQ multiplex PCR; TCRdb's copy has only in-frame clones and lacks some. The table shows over 200,000 clones, with roughly four fifths occurring only once. CDR3 length: 13 residues. CDR1 and CDR2 from the germline V gene are MNHEY and SMNVEV (reference sequence). With V trimmed by 8 bases and J by 7 bases, 10 bases remained unmatched.

This receptor was taken from a man in his sixties who had recovered from COVID-19. The gene calls are TRBV27 and TRBJ1-2; TRBD1 aligns across 7 bases. Material for sequencing was PBMCs or T cells enriched from blood (not recorded which). Written as DNA, the CDR3 is TGTGCCAGCTCGAACAGGGGCCTCGGTGGCTACACCTTC. It is translated as CASSNRGLGGYTF.